The clone carrying this TCR beta chain has just a few counts. Germline V gene lookup returns CDR1 SQVTM and CDR2 ANQGSEA. With 3 bases removed from V and 1 base from J, the gap between germline ends came to 10 bases. This CDR3 region has 14 residues. The sample belongs to a study of type 1 regulatory T cells. On the study more broadly: T-allo10 is a Tr1-enriched, alloantigen-specific CD4 T cell product made in vitro.

TCRdb reprocessed the reads via MiXCR and lists one record per CDR3 protein. The sample holds 80,000 to 100,000 distinct CDR3 sequences, about a third seen once. The chain employs TRBV29-1 and TRBJ1-5; D is perhaps TRBD1 (5 bases). The sequence was collected from a human donor in good health. Input material: CD4+ T cells, either the whole sample or a sorted fraction (not recorded which). CDR3 coding DNA: TGCAGCGTTGATTTCGGGGGGAGCAATCAGCCCCAGCATTTT. Translation: CSVDFGGSNQPQHF.